The 17 T cell receptor beta chains given below trace back to one sample, sequenced in a study of PD-1 blockade in classical Hodgkin lymphoma. This table comes from immunoSEQ multiplex PCR, and its TCRdb copy is limited to in-frame clones, with some not included. Among tens of thousands of clones, 80% were seen once, and the ten largest hold around a fifth. Regarding time point: cycle 4 day 1 (C4D1), after 5 to 7 weeks of nivolumab. Relapse after autologous stem cell transplantation occurred in every patient, and brentuximab vedotin exposure varied. The specimen comprised peripheral blood mononuclear cells (PBMCs), sampled before the fourth cycle of nivolumab. Receptors originate from a human donor with classical Hodgkin lymphoma.

The chain has TRBV6-5 and TRBJ1-4; 9 bases are shared with TRBD1. Looked up from germline, CDR1 is MNHEY and CDR2 is SVGAGI. Trimming removed 6 bases from V and 7 bases from J; junction bases left unmatched: 6. This CDR3 spans 14 amino acids. CDR3 bases: TGTGCCAGCAGGGGACAGGGATGGATTGAAAAACTGTTTTTT. It encodes CASRGQGWIEKLFF.

The rearrangement joins TRBV6-1 to TRBJ1-5; D uncertain. The V end lost 7 bases, the J end lost 0 bases, and 7 bases lay between the germline ends. This CDR3 is built from 13 residues. Germline CDR1 MNHNS, CDR2 SASEGT. CDR3 protein: CASTGTSNQPQHF. In DNA, the CDR3 is TGTGCCAGCACAGGCACTAGCAATCAGCCCCAGCATTTT.

This rearrangement joins TRBV5-1 to TRBJ2-7, with 8 bases identical to TRBD1. CDR1 is SGHRS and CDR2 is YFSETQ in the germline V gene. This CDR3 contains 13 residues. Trimming removed 3 bases from V and 4 bases from J; junction bases left unmatched: 3. The DNA of the CDR3 is TGCGCCAGCAGCTCGGGACAGGTATACGAGCAGTACTTC. Protein sequence: CASSSGQVYEQYF.

This chain connects TRBV19 to TRBJ2-7; no reliable D call. The CDR3 sequence is 13 residues long. CDR1 and CDR2 from the germline V gene are LNHDA and SQIVND (reference sequence). Deletions cut 5 bases from V and 3 bases from J, with 11 bases between. This chain's CDR3 is CASSYQVGYEQYF. The CDR3 region has the DNA TGTGCCAGTAGTTATCAGGTAGGCTACGAGCAGTACTTC. Filled out from reference TRBV19 and TRBJ2-7, the complete variable domain reads DGGITQSPKYLFRKEGQNVTLSCEQNLNHDAMYWYRQDPGQGLRLIYYSQIVNDFQKGDIAEGYSVSREKKESFPLTVTSAQKNPTAFYLCASSYQVGYEQYFGPGTRLTVT.

The CDR3 DNA follows: TGTGCCAGCAGTATCCCAACCGGACAGGGTAGCAGCTACACCTTC. It translates to CASSIPTGQGSSYTF. The V and J genes are TRBV27 and TRBJ1-2; TRBD1 matches at 8 bases. With 5 bases clipped from V and 9 bases from J, the junction kept 14 bases outside the gene matches. Germline V gives CDR1 MNHEY, CDR2 SMNVEV (reference sequence). This CDR3 is built from 15 residues.

The V and J genes are TRBV2 and TRBJ2-7; D is undetermined. V gave up 3 bases and J gave up 0 bases, with 0 bases separating them. This CDR3 spans 11 amino acids. CDR1 and CDR2 (germline): SNHLY, FYNNEI. The CDR3: CASSDSYEQYF. The CDR3 DNA follows: TGTGCCAGCAGTGACTCCTACGAGCAGTACTTC.

The chain combines TRBV6-5 with TRBJ1-1, with D possibly TRBD1 on 6 matching bases. In germline, CDR1 is MNHEY, CDR2 SVGAGI. This CDR3 has 12 residues. Trimming stripped 5 bases from V and 4 bases from J, with 8 bases between. This chain's CDR3 is CASSRQVTEAFF. Here the CDR3 DNA reads TGTGCCAGCAGTCGACAGGTCACTGAAGCTTTCTTT.

The chain carries TRBV7-6 and TRBJ2-7; 13 positions agree with TRBD2. The CDR3 has 14 residues. V lost 5 bases and J lost 5; bases outside the gene matches: 3. The V gene's germline CDR1 is SGHVS and CDR2 FNYEAQ. CDR3 loop: CASSVTSGRNEQYF. CDR3 nucleotide sequence: TGTGCCAGCAGCGTGACTAGCGGGAGGAACGAGCAGTACTTC.

The chain employs TRBV10-2 and TRBJ2-3; 9 positions agree with TRBD1. This CDR3 has 13 amino acids. V lost 9 bases and J lost 1; bases outside the gene matches: 2. Germline V gene lookup returns CDR1 WSHSY and CDR2 SAAADI. CDR3 DNA: TGCGCCAGTAGGACAGGGGGCACAGATACGCAGTATTTT. Protein product: CASRTGGTDTQYF.

V gene TRBV15 combines with J gene TRBJ2-5; D is uncertain. The CDR3 is 14 amino acids. Trimming removed 5 bases from V and 5 bases from J, with 15 bases in between. The germline V gene has CDR1 LNHNV and CDR2 YYDKDF (reference sequence). The CDR3 loop reads CATSPPPPAETQYF. CDR3 bases: TGTGCCACCAGCCCCCCCCCGCCGGCGGAGACCCAGTACTTC.

The rearrangement links TRBV7-9 to TRBJ2-5, with 14 positions matching TRBD2. The CDR3 loop spans 14 amino acids. J gave up 5 bases and V 5 bases, and 1 base lay outside the gene matches. Per the germline V gene, CDR1 is SEHNR and CDR2 is FQNEAQ (reference sequence). The CDR3 is CASSRTSGRETQYF. As DNA, the CDR3 is TGTGCCAGCAGCAGGACTAGCGGGAGGGAGACCCAGTACTTC.

CDR3 coding DNA: TGTGCCAGCAGCTTAGTGGACTGGGGTGCCAAAAACATTCAGTACTTC. It translates to CASSLVDWGAKNIQYF. The rearrangement uses TRBV7-2 and TRBJ2-4; D perhaps matches TRBD2 (5 bases). The CDR3 covers 16 residues. Trimming took off 1 base at V and 1 base at J, with 11 bases between the two ends. CDR1 is SGHTA, CDR2 FQGNSA, per germline.

The chain is built from TRBV11-1 and TRBJ1-2, with no clear D. Trimming pared 3 bases from V and 6 bases from J, leaving 8 bases between. Germline loops: CDR1 SGHAT, CDR2 FQDESV (reference sequence). There are 12 residues in the CDR3. The CDR3 here is CASSFTTDGYTF. The CDR3 DNA reads TGTGCCAGCAGCTTTACGACGGATGGCTACACCTTC.

V is TRBV6-1 and J is TRBJ2-5; 14 bases are shared with TRBD2. CDR1 and CDR2 (germline): MNHNS, SASEGT. Trimming cost V 6 bases and J 0 bases; bases outside gene matches: 0. The CDR3 loop spans 15 amino acids. In nucleotides, the CDR3 is TGTGCCAGCAGGGGACTAGCGGGGGACCAAGAGACCCAGTACTTC. Protein: CASRGLAGDQETQYF.

The chain uses TRBV7-3 and TRBJ2-2, with TRBD2 identical over 10 bases. CDR1 SGHTA and CDR2 FQGTGA come from the germline V gene. The V and J ends lost 2 bases and 6 bases, in that order; junction bases with no gene match: 6. The CDR3 has 16 residues. CDR3 loop: CASSLGRTSGPGELFF. For the CDR3, the DNA is TGTGCCAGCAGCTTAGGGCGGACTAGCGGTCCCGGGGAGCTGTTTTTT.

This clone was seen a few times. The CDR3 region has the DNA TGTGCCAGCAGCCATCTAGCGGGGTCAATCTACAATGAGCAGTTCTTC. The encoded protein is CASSHLAGSIYNEQFF. The chain recombines TRBV14 with TRBJ2-1, with 9 bases identical to TRBD2. CDR1 is SGHDN and CDR2 is FVKESK in the germline V gene. V gave up 3 bases and J gave up 3 bases; unmatched junction bases: 6. The CDR3 loop spans 16 amino acids. Based on the CDR3 plus reference TRBV14 and TRBJ2-1, the full variable domain is EAGVTQFPSHSVIEKGQTVTLRCDPISGHDNLYWYRRVMGKEIKFLLHFVKESKQDESGMPNNRFLAERTGGTYSTLKVQPAELEDSGVYFCASSHLAGSIYNEQFFGPGTRLTVL.

A single count supports this clone. The chain has TRBV10-1 and TRBJ2-6, with TRBD2 matching over 9 bases. This CDR3 has 17 residues. Germline CDR1 reads WNHNN; CDR2 reads SYGVQD (reference sequence). V was clipped by 2 bases and J by 4 bases; unmatched bases: 6. The CDR3 DNA reads as TGCGCCAGCAGTGAGCGAGCGGGGGGCTCGGGGGCCAACGTCCTGACTTTC. Its protein is CASSERAGGSGANVLTF.